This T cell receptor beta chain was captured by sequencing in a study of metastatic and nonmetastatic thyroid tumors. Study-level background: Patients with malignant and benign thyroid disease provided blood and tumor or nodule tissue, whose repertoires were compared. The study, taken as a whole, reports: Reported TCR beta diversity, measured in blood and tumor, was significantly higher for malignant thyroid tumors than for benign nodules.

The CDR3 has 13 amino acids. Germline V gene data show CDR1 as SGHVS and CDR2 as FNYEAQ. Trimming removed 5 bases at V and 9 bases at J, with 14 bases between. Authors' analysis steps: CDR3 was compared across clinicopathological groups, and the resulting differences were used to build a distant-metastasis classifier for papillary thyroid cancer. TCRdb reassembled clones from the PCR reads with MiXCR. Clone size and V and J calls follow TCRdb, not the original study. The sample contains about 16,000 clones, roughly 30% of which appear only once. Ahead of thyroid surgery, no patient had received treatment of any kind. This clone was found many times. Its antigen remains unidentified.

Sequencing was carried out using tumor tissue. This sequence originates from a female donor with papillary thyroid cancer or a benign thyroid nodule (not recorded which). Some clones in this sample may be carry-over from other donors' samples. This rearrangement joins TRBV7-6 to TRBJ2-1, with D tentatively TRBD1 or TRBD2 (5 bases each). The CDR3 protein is CASSLPRGSEQFF. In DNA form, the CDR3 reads TGTGCCAGCAGCCTACCCCGGGGCAGTGAGCAGTTCTTC.